These T cell receptor beta chains were read from a single sample in a study of blood T cell repertoires in COVID-19. TCRdb keeps only in-frame clones here, not all; method: immunoSEQ multiplex PCR. The sample consists of around 300,000 clones, nearly 90% of them appearing once. The material sequenced was PBMCs or T cells enriched from blood (not recorded which). The receptors come from a woman aged 18 to 35 with acute COVID-19. CDR3s include the opening cysteine and the closing phenylalanine or tryptophan. The D gene is left open where the match is weak.

j_call v_call d_call cdr3_aa
TRBJ2-2 TRBV2 TRBD1 CASSVFGTVTGELFF
TRBJ1-1 TRBV6-5 TRBD1 CASSYGTGTPEAFF
TRBJ1-1 TRBV2 NA CASIFREADTEAFF
TRBJ2-7 TRBV4-1 NA CASSLQGGYEQYF
TRBJ2-3 TRBV3-1/TRBV3-2 TRBD2 CASSRGLAGTDTQYF
TRBJ2-7 TRBV7-8 TRBD2 CASSPPARAGGPSEQYF
TRBJ2-3 TRBV28 NA CASSLREDGFTDTQYF
TRBJ1-5 TRBV28 NA CASSLYRRLNQPQHF
TRBJ1-4 TRBV14 NA CASSQALRGGREKLFF
TRBJ2-2 TRBV7-3 NA CASSLTALFPPRGGELFF
TRBJ2-5 TRBV5-4 NA CASSWARQETQYF
TRBJ1-1 TRBV6-5 NA CASSYPGNTEAFF
TRBJ2-6 TRBV11-2 NA CASSLVSSGANVLTF
TRBJ2-2 TRBV3-1/TRBV3-2 NA CASSQDLAGELFF
TRBJ2-3 TRBV29-1 NA CSVEDGRGGYTDTQYF
TRBJ2-1 TRBV9 TRBD1 CASSVASDGTGSGYNEQFF
TRBJ2-2 TRBV14 NA CASSQVLRAGELFF
TRBJ2-1 TRBV19 TRBD2 CASSSGTSGSNEQFF
TRBJ1-4 TRBV6-5 NA CASSLTVNEKLFF
TRBJ1-2 TRBV6-1 NA CASSPPQGFSGYTF
TRBJ2-3 TRBV6-1 TRBD1 CASSEPPGTGGTDTQYF
TRBJ2-1 TRBV4-3 TRBD2 CASSRGSGASGRIQNEQFF
TRBJ1-1 TRBV3-1/TRBV3-2 TRBD1 CASRLQGARTEAFF
TRBJ1-3 TRBV9 TRBD1 CASSVPSDTGTAGNTIYF
TRBJ2-7 TRBV13 TRBD2 CASSLGPTSGSHEQYF
TRBJ2-1 TRBV7-2 TRBD2 CASSPGLAYNEQFF
TRBJ1-3 TRBV7-2 NA CASSLAGRGYTIYF
TRBJ1-2 TRBV19 NA CASSIVGGETYGYTF
TRBJ1-5 TRBV5-3 TRBD1 CARRQGNQPQHF
TRBJ1-5 TRBV6-2/TRBV6-3 NA CASSFRVPQPQHF
TRBJ1-1 TRBV5-1 TRBD1 CASSLVGTESGNTEAFF
TRBJ1-1 TRBV7-9 NA CASGPKNTEAFF
TRBJ1-2 TRBV6-5 NA CASSYSTGANYGYTF
TRBJ2-1 TRBV28 TRBD2 CASITTGTSGSSYNEQFF
TRBJ1-6 TRBV6-5 NA CASSRLSGVGSPLHF
TRBJ2-1 TRBV10-1 NA CASSEARGPISYNEQFF
TRBJ2-5 TRBV28 NA CASSGRRTQQGSETQYF
TRBJ2-3 TRBV14 TRBD2 CASSPRLAGIPDTQYF